This T cell receptor beta chain originates from a study of cytomegalovirus exposure and HLA in healthy donors. Amplification used 60 Vbeta primers and 13 Jbeta primers. Produced via immunoSEQ multiplex PCR; TCRdb's table is partial and in-frame only. The repertoire consists of approximately 160,000 clones, with about 80% occurring once and the leading ten covering 1%. V was cut by 6 bases and J by 8 bases, with 13 bases left in between. The CDR3 loop spans 11 amino acids. Germline-derived CDR1 and CDR2 are DFQATT and SNEGSKA (reference sequence). This rearrangement joins TRBV20-1 to TRBJ1-2; no definite D call. Sequencing input: PBMCs. This receptor was obtained from a woman aged 45 to 65 in good health and CMV-seropositive. CDR3 protein: CSATPGWGYTF. As DNA, the CDR3 is TGCAGTGCCACGCCGGGTTGGGGCTACACCTTC.